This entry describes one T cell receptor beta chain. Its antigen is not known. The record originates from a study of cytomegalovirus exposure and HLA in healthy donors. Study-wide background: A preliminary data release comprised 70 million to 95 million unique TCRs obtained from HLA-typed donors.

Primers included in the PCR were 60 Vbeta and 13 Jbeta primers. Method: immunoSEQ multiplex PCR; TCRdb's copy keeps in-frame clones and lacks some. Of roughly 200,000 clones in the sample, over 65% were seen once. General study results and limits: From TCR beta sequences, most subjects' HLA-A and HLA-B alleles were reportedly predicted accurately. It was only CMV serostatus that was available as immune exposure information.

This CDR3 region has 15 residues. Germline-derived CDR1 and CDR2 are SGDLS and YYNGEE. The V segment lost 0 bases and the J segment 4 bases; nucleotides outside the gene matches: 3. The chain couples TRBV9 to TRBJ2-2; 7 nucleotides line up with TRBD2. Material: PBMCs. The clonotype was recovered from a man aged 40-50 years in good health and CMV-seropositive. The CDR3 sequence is CASSVEAGSTGELFF. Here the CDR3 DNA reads TGTGCCAGCAGCGTAGAAGCGGGGAGCACCGGGGAGCTGTTTTTT.